This TCR beta chain was obtained from a study of vaccination and CD4 T cells after COVID-19. The CDR3 sequence is 16 residues long. CDR1 and CDR2 (germline): SGHNT, YYREEE (reference sequence). Trimming took 4 bases from V and 4 from J; bases not matched to a gene: 12. Details on this clonotype: Antigen specificity is unknown.

Findings and caveats of the study: Relatively few convalescent patients were studied; early post-infection timepoints were not included.

The treatment here: approximately nine-day PBMC culture with coronavirus spike peptide pools or control peptides (ViraFEST assay). CD4+ T cells that had been cultured provided DNA sequenced with the Oncomine TCR Beta short-read assay. MiXCR, run by TCRdb on the PCR reads, gives a single entry per CDR3 protein. The sample contains 14,000 or so distinct CDR3 sequences, 70% to 75% of which appear only once. Sequences were obtained from CD4+ T cells from blood, cultured in vitro. This sequence joins TRBV5-4 and TRBJ1-2; TRBD1 aligns across 8 bases. The source is a human donor who had recovered from COVID-19. CDR3 amino acids: CASSPPAGGSGYGYTF. Here the CDR3 DNA reads TGTGCCAGCAGCCCCCCGGCAGGGGGCTCAGGCTATGGCTACACCTTC.